This TCR beta chain came from a study of T cell responses to AZD1222 COVID-19 vaccine. In the study overall: Combined were second doses at about 4 or about 12 weeks. General observations from the study: Unmutated variant regions reportedly attract nearly half of all spike-specific TCRs. Spike-specific TCR breadth and depth went up after people got two AZD1222 doses. At baseline, just 6 or 7 AZD1222 recipients tested seropositive.

This table comes from immunoSEQ multiplex PCR, and its TCRdb copy is limited to in-frame clones, with some not included. The table shows under 110,000 clones, with under 90% occurring only once. Turning to this clone: What it binds is not known.

CDR1 is LNHDA and CDR2 is SQIVND in the germline V gene (reference sequence). CDR3 length: 15 amino acids. With 3 bases removed from V and 1 base from J, the gap between germline ends came to 13 bases. This receptor was taken from an adult in good health. The specimen comprised peripheral blood, sampled on day 0 of AZD1222 vaccination. V is TRBV19 and J is TRBJ2-7; D may match TRBD1 or TRBD2 (5 bases each). For the CDR3, the DNA is TGTGCCAGTAGTATTATGGGGACCGGGTCCTACGAGCAGTACTTC. Residues: CASSIMGTGSYEQYF.